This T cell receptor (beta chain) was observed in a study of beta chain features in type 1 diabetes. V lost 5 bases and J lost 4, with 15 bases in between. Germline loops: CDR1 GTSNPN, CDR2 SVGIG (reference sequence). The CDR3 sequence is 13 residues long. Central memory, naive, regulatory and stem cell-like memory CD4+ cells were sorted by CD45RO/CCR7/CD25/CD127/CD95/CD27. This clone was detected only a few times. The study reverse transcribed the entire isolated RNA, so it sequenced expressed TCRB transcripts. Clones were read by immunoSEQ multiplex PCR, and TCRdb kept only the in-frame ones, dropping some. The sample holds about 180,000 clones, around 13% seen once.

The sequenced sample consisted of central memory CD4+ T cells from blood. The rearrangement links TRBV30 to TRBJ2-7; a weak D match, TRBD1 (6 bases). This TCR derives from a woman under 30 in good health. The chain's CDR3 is CAWALTGIYEQYF. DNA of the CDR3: TGTGCCTGGGCTCTGACAGGAATATACGAGCAGTACTTC.